This T cell receptor (beta chain) was identified in a study of CXCR3-negative and CXCR3-positive naive CD8 T cells. Notes on the study in general: Comparison of naive cells showed more hydrophobic TRB CDR3s in CXCR3-positive than in CXCR3-negative naive cells. Between one naive subset and the other, surface CD5 was comparable, and TCR strength was inferred from TRB CDR3 properties.

The CDR3 extends over 13 amino acids. Germline V gives CDR1 SGDLS, CDR2 YYNGEE. With UMI labels, 5' RACE was used to prepare the TRB cDNA libraries. TCRdb re-called the 5' RACE reads, yielding one record per CDR3 amino acid sequence without DNA. Found here are some 120,000 distinct CDR3 sequences; the top ten clones hold about 0.54%. With regard to this clonotype: The antigen is unknown.

The CD45RO-CCR7+CD27+CD95- phenotype denoted naive CD8+ T cells. This TCR was recovered from a human donor in good health. Some clones in this sample may be carry-over from other donors' samples. The sequenced material came from naive CXCR3+ CD8+ T cells from blood. As to subset: CD45RO-CCR7+CD27+CD95- naive CD8+ T cells expressing CXCR3 (TNR3+). The chain combines TRBV9 with TRBJ1-2. The CDR3 loop is CASSVEAGYGYTF.